This is a list of T cell receptor beta chains from one sample in a study of blood T cell repertoires in COVID-19. Clones were sequenced by immunoSEQ multiplex PCR, and TCRdb holds only the in-frame ones, with some missing. Here the sample spans roughly 160,000 clones, about 86% being singletons. The source material was peripheral blood. These receptors were collected from a man in his forties or fifties with active or convalescent COVID-19. Both conserved end residues are part of each CDR3. A D gene is named only where the DNA matches it firmly. A clone size is listed for some rows: how often the clone was seen (once, few, many), or a class if it is expanded.

v_gene: TRBV27; d_gene: TRBD1; abundance: NA; j_gene: TRBJ2-3; CDR3nt: TGTGCCAGCAGTCCTGGGACAGGGGTCGGCACAGATACGCAGTATTTT; CDR3aa: CASSPGTGVGTDTQYF
v_gene: TRBV4-2; d_gene: TRBD2; abundance: NA; j_gene: TRBJ2-7; CDR3nt: TGTGCCAGCAGTCCTAGCGGGGATCTGGCCTACGAGCAGTACTTC; CDR3aa: CASSPSGDLAYEQYF
v_gene: TRBV4-2; d_gene: NA; abundance: once; j_gene: TRBJ2-7; CDR3nt: TGTGCCAGCAGCCAAGCCCGCGGAGGCGAGCAGTACTTC; CDR3aa: CASSQARGGEQYF
v_gene: TRBV30; d_gene: NA; abundance: NA; j_gene: TRBJ1-3; CDR3nt: TGTGCCTGGAGTGTAAACAATGGAAACACCATATATTTT; CDR3aa: CAWSVNNGNTIYF
v_gene: TRBV5-4; d_gene: NA; abundance: NA; j_gene: TRBJ2-7; CDR3nt: TGTGCCAGCAGCTTTCAGGTACTCTTCTACGAGCAGTACTTC; CDR3aa: CASSFQVLFYEQYF
v_gene: TRBV5-1; d_gene: TRBD1; abundance: NA; j_gene: TRBJ1-1; CDR3nt: TGCGCCAGCAGCCCGGACAGGGGTGGGGTGAAGGAAGCTTTCTTT; CDR3aa: CASSPDRGGVKEAFF
v_gene: TRBV29-1; d_gene: NA; abundance: once; j_gene: TRBJ2-1; CDR3nt: TGCAGCGCCTCCTCGGGCTACAATGAGCAGTTCTTC; CDR3aa: CSASSGYNEQFF
v_gene: TRBV5-1; d_gene: NA; abundance: few; j_gene: TRBJ1-1; CDR3nt: TGCGCCAGCAGCTCAGAAGTGAACACTGAAGCTTTCTTT; CDR3aa: CASSSEVNTEAFF
v_gene: TRBV7-9; d_gene: TRBD1; abundance: once; j_gene: TRBJ1-2; CDR3nt: TGTGCCAGCAGCCTCGGACAGGGGTATGGCTACACCTTC; CDR3aa: CASSLGQGYGYTF
v_gene: TRBV1; d_gene: NA; abundance: NA; j_gene: TRBJ1-6; CDR3nt: TGCACCAGCAGCCAAGAGCCCGGCCCCAGGGAAAATTCACCCCTCCACTTT; CDR3aa: CTSSQEPGPRENSPLHF
v_gene: TRBV25-1; d_gene: TRBD1; abundance: NA; j_gene: TRBJ1-1; CDR3nt: TGTGCCAGCAGTGAAAGATCGGGACAGGGGTTGTGGACTGAAGCTTTCTTT; CDR3aa: CASSERSGQGLWTEAFF
v_gene: TRBV5-4; d_gene: NA; abundance: NA; j_gene: TRBJ2-7; CDR3nt: TGTGCCAGCAGCCGAGAAGGAGCCTACGAGCAGTACTTC; CDR3aa: CASSREGAYEQYF
v_gene: TRBV28; d_gene: NA; abundance: NA; j_gene: TRBJ1-2; CDR3nt: TGTGCCAGCAGTCAAGGACGGGGAGGGAGCTATGGCTACACCTTC; CDR3aa: CASSQGRGGSYGYTF
v_gene: TRBV5-5; d_gene: TRBD1; abundance: NA; j_gene: TRBJ2-7; CDR3nt: TGTGCCAGCAGCTTGGCCCCACAGGGGGCGGACTACGAGCAGTACTTC; CDR3aa: CASSLAPQGADYEQYF
v_gene: TRBV6-5; d_gene: TRBD1; abundance: few; j_gene: TRBJ1-2; CDR3nt: TGTGCCAGCAGTTCAAACAGGGGGCCCTATGGCTACACCTTC; CDR3aa: CASSSNRGPYGYTF
v_gene: TRBV4-3; d_gene: NA; abundance: NA; j_gene: TRBJ2-3; CDR3nt: TGCGCCAGCAGCCAAGATTTTCAGGACAAACAACCTACGCAGTATTTT; CDR3aa: CASSQDFQDKQPTQYF
v_gene: TRBV9; d_gene: NA; abundance: NA; j_gene: TRBJ2-7; CDR3nt: TGTGCCAGCAGCCCAAGCTCAGTAACAGCCCTTGACGAGCAGTACTTC; CDR3aa: CASSPSSVTALDEQYF
v_gene: TRBV24-1; d_gene: TRBD1; abundance: once; j_gene: TRBJ2-1; CDR3nt: TGTGCCACCAGTGACCCTCCGGGACAGGGGGCGGGTGAGCAGTTCTTC; CDR3aa: CATSDPPGQGAGEQFF
v_gene: TRBV7-2; d_gene: TRBD2; abundance: NA; j_gene: TRBJ2-2; CDR3nt: TGTGCCAGCAGCTTAGCCAGGACCCGTATTAGCGGGGACACCGGGGAGCTGTTTTTT; CDR3aa: CASSLARTRISGDTGELFF
v_gene: TRBV3-1/TRBV3-2; d_gene: TRBD1; abundance: NA; j_gene: TRBJ1-3; CDR3nt: TGTGCCAGCAGCCAAGAACAGGGGGCGCACGGAAACACCATATATTTT; CDR3aa: CASSQEQGAHGNTIYF
v_gene: TRBV13; d_gene: TRBD1; abundance: NA; j_gene: TRBJ2-7; CDR3nt: TGTGCCAGCAGCCCTGGACAGGGATCCTACGAGCAGTACTTC; CDR3aa: CASSPGQGSYEQYF
v_gene: TRBV3-1/TRBV3-2; d_gene: TRBD1; abundance: NA; j_gene: TRBJ2-7; CDR3nt: TGTGCCAGCAGCCCACCCCTCCTCGGCAGGGGGCAAAACGAGCAGTACTTC; CDR3aa: CASSPPLLGRGQNEQYF
v_gene: TRBV7-2; d_gene: NA; abundance: NA; j_gene: TRBJ2-3; CDR3nt: TGTGCCAGCAGCCAAGACAGACCCACAGATACGCAGTATTTT; CDR3aa: CASSQDRPTDTQYF
v_gene: TRBV6-2/TRBV6-3; d_gene: TRBD2; abundance: NA; j_gene: TRBJ2-5; CDR3nt: TGTGCCAGCAGTTACTCGATTCTAGCGGGGGGGCGGCAAGAGACCCAGTACTTC; CDR3aa: CASSYSILAGGRQETQYF
v_gene: TRBV5-1; d_gene: NA; abundance: NA; j_gene: TRBJ2-3; CDR3nt: TGCGCCAGCAGCTTGGATAACCGGGCAGATACGCAGTATTTT; CDR3aa: CASSLDNRADTQYF